Shown below are 29 T cell receptor beta chains from a single sample sequenced in a study of human T cells and chemical hapten exposure. Time point of the sample: patch test 2, 6 weeks after DPC sensitization. Indicated treatment: therapeutic diphenylcyclopropenone sensitization with weekly scalp DPC. TCRdb re-derived calls from the RACE reads in MiXCR, one entry per CDR3 protein. Of tens of thousands of distinct CDR3 sequences in the sample, around 7.9% were seen once. The specimen was whole blood, collected in connection with sensitization to the hapten diphenylcyclopropenone (DPC). These receptors originate from a woman in her forties or fifties with alopecia areata. Some clones in this sample may be carry-over from other donors' samples.

This clonotype was detected only a few times. This chain links TRBV5-1 with TRBJ1-1; D ambiguous. Looked up from germline, CDR1 is SGHRS and CDR2 is YFSETQ. The CDR3 contains 14 residues. Trimming shortened V by 0 bases and J by 0 bases, and 6 bases separated the two germline ends. In DNA, the CDR3 is TGCGCCAGCAGCTTGGCAGAGATGAACACTGAAGCTTTCTTT. Translated: CASSLAEMNTEAFF.

In its sample, this clonotype was seen a few times. The chain joins TRBV12-3 or TRBV12-4 to TRBJ2-4, with D perhaps matching TRBD1 or TRBD2 (6 bases each). V dropped 7 bases and J dropped 1 base, with 11 bases sitting between them. The CDR3 is made up of 14 amino acids. CDR3 loop: CASTPGAAKNIQYF. The CDR3 DNA sequence: TGTGCCAGCACTCCGGGGGCGGCCAAAAACATTCAGTACTTC.

The CDR3 sequence is CSGSGTDTQYF. The CDR3 coding sequence is TGCAGCGGGAGCGGTACAGATACGCAGTATTTT. The chain has TRBV29-1 and TRBJ2-3; D is possibly TRBD2 (5 bases). Germline loops: CDR1 SQVTM, CDR2 ANQGSEA. This CDR3 region has 11 residues. The V and J ends lost 7 bases and 3 bases respectively, with 8 bases between them.

With respect to this clonotype: At one end the junction does not follow the germline gene, possibly because of a read error. This chain connects TRBV7-2 to TRBJ2-7; no reliable D call. The CDR3 loop spans 13 amino acids. CDR1 is SGHTA, CDR2 FQGNSA, per germline. The CDR3 bases are TGTGCCAGCAGCGTAGCTGACTCCTACGAGCAGTACTTC. Translated: CASSVADSYEQYF.

At least ten counts were recorded for this clonotype. The chain carries TRBV20-1 and TRBJ1-5; D not certain. V lost 3 bases, J lost 5 bases, and 8 bases lay in between. This CDR3 is built from 12 residues. CDR1 and CDR2 (germline): DFQATT, SNEGSKA (reference sequence). For the CDR3, the DNA is TGCAGTGCTAGTGACGGGGATCAGCCCCAGCATTTT. Translating it yields CSASDGDQPQHF.

The chain links TRBV4-2 to TRBJ2-2, with D perhaps matching TRBD2 (6 bases). This CDR3 has 15 residues. V lost 4 bases, J lost 1 base, and 10 bases lay in between. Looked up from germline, CDR1 is LGHNA and CDR2 is YNFKEQ. The CDR3 nucleotides are TGTGCCAGCAGCCCGGGACTTTTGAACACCGGGGAGCTGTTTTTT. It encodes CASSPGLLNTGELFF.

This clonotype was observed once. V and J are TRBV6-5 and TRBJ2-3; no clear D. The CDR3 has 14 amino acids. CDR1 and CDR2 from the germline V gene are MNHEY and SVGAGI. V lost 0 bases and J lost 3, with 7 bases in between. CDR3 in amino acids: CASSYSAETDTQYF. CDR3 nucleotides: TGTGCCAGCAGTTACTCGGCTGAAACAGATACGCAGTATTTT.

The chain is built from TRBV6-2 or TRBV6-3 and TRBJ2-1; 13 bases are a match to TRBD2. The length of the CDR3 is 16 residues. From germline, CDR1 is MNHEY and CDR2 SVGEGT. V trimming: 5 bases; J trimming: 7 bases; junction bases outside the gene matches: 8. The CDR3 sequence: CASSPRTSGRVNEQFF. CDR3 nucleotides: TGTGCCAGCAGTCCAAGGACTAGCGGGAGAGTAAATGAGCAGTTCTTC.

The table lists this clonotype with a few counts. This chain uses TRBV10-3 with TRBJ1-2; 7 bases map to TRBD1. Germline values: CDR1 ENHRY, CDR2 SYGVKD. V trimming: 5 bases; J trimming: 3 bases; junction bases outside the gene matches: 9. CDR3 length equals 15 residues. In DNA, the CDR3 is TGTGCCATCAGTTCCGAGGGGACAGCTTACTATGGCTACACCTTC. Residues: CAISSEGTAYYGYTF.

The chain employs TRBV20-1 and TRBJ1-5; no reliable D call. Germline lookup yields CDR1 DFQATT and CDR2 SNEGSKA (reference sequence). V dropped 3 bases and J dropped 4 bases, with 10 bases sitting between them. CDR3 length equals 13 residues. The CDR3 region is CSASTGSNQPQHF. The CDR3 coding sequence is TGCAGTGCTAGTACCGGTTCGAATCAGCCCCAGCATTTT.

This clonotype occurred many times. This chain uses TRBV13 with TRBJ2-7; the D call may be TRBD1 or TRBD2 (5 bases each). Between the trimmed V and J ends, which lost 5 bases and 6 bases, there was a span of 11 bases. This CDR3 contains 12 residues. The germline gives CDR1 PRHDT, CDR2 FYEKMQ (reference sequence). CDR3 in DNA: TGTGCCAGCAGCCTTCGGGGCCGCGAGCAGTACTTC. Translated, it gives CASSLRGREQYF.

The rearrangement uses TRBV28 and TRBJ2-3; 8 nucleotides line up with TRBD2. The CDR3 totals 15 residues. Losses at the gene ends were 5 bases for V and 1 base for J; bases not matched to a gene: 5. Germline V gene lookup returns CDR1 MDHEN and CDR2 SYDVKM. Here the CDR3 reads CASSTMTSGTDTQYF. CDR3 nucleotides: TGTGCCAGCAGTACCATGACTAGCGGCACAGATACGCAGTATTTT.

The chain couples TRBV27 to TRBJ2-2, with D possibly called TRBD1 or TRBD2 (5 bases each). The CDR3 length is 12 residues. The V gene lost 7 bases and the J gene lost 5 bases, with 8 bases spanning the gap. CDR1 MNHEY and CDR2 SMNVEV come from the germline V gene (reference sequence). The CDR3 spells CASMGVTGELFF. The CDR3 coding sequence is TGTGCCAGCATGGGGGTAACCGGGGAGCTGTTTTTT.

This clonotype was detected ten times or more. J is TRBJ2-4 and V is TRBV7-2; 10 bases fit TRBD2. The length of the CDR3 is 16 residues. CDR1 and CDR2 (germline): SGHTA, FQGNSA. With V trimmed by 3 bases and J by 2 bases, 4 bases remained unmatched. The CDR3 here is CASSFLAGVSKNIQYF. CDR3 DNA: TGTGCCAGCAGCTTCCTAGCGGGAGTATCCAAAAACATTCAGTACTTC.

This clonotype was seen ten or more times. This sequence joins TRBV12-3 or TRBV12-4 and TRBJ2-7; D ambiguous. V was clipped by 5 bases and J by 5 bases, with 13 bases between them. The CDR3 totals 13 residues. Here the CDR3 reads CASSPERLHEQYF. In nucleotides, the CDR3 is TGTGCCAGCAGTCCTGAGCGACTCCACGAGCAGTACTTC.

This clonotype was counted many times. The rearrangement uses TRBV28 and TRBJ1-2; 9 bases align to TRBD1. The CDR3 has 13 amino acids. CDR1 MDHEN and CDR2 SYDVKM come from the germline V gene. J lost 6 bases, V lost 6 bases, and 5 bases had no gene match. CDR3: CASSLTGGHGYTF. Written as DNA, the CDR3 is TGTGCCAGCAGCTTAACAGGGGGCCATGGCTACACCTTC.

This clonotype was observed a few times. The gene calls are TRBV29-1 and TRBJ2-7; D perhaps matches TRBD1 (5 bases). Germline loops: CDR1 SQVTM, CDR2 ANQGSEA. This CDR3 is 11 amino acids long. Trimming cost V 6 bases and J 0 bases, with 6 bases left between them. The CDR3 DNA sequence: TGCAGCGTGGGGCACTCCTACGAGCAGTACTTC. Translated, it gives CSVGHSYEQYF.

This clonotype was picked up many times. The chain employs TRBV6-6 and TRBJ2-7; weak D call: TRBD2 (7 bases). Trimming removed 6 bases at V and 4 bases at J, with 13 bases between. The CDR3 contains 13 residues. Germline CDR1 and CDR2: MNHNY and SVGAGI (reference sequence). CDR3 bases: TGTGCCAGCAGGGAGGGAGGGGGTTACGAGCAGTACTTC. Residues: CASREGGGYEQYF.

This clonotype has only a few counts. The chain links TRBV18 to TRBJ1-5, with a possible D match to TRBD1 (5 bases). V shed 2 bases and J shed 6 bases, with 11 bases lying between them. The germline V gene has CDR1 KGHSH and CDR2 LQKENI. The CDR3 is 14 residues long. The DNA of the CDR3 is TGTGCCAGCTCACCAGAAAAGGGGTTTCAGCCCCAGCATTTT. Translating it yields CASSPEKGFQPQHF.

In the case of this clonotype: This may arise from a read error, as a much more abundant clone is one base away. This chain uses TRBV6-2 or TRBV6-3 with TRBJ1-2; D is perhaps TRBD1 (5 bases). The length of the CDR3 is 15 residues. Germline V lookup: CDR1 MNHEY, CDR2 SVGEGT. The CDR3 nucleotides read TGTGCCAGCTGTTACTCCGGCAGGGACAACTATGGCTACACCTTC. Its translation is CASCYSGRDNYGYTF.

This clonotype was seen many times. The chain employs TRBV12-3 or TRBV12-4 and TRBJ1-1; 8 positions match TRBD1. The CDR3 contains 16 residues. After removal of 6 bases from V and 2 bases from J, the junction contained 11 bases not matched to a gene. The CDR3 region is CASRPARQGRNTEAFF. CDR3 bases: TGTGCCAGCAGACCCGCGCGACAGGGGCGAAACACTGAAGCTTTCTTT.

The genes are TRBV6-5 and TRBJ2-6; D remains unclear. The CDR3 is made up of 15 amino acids. The germline gives CDR1 MNHEY, CDR2 SVGAGI. Trimming shortened V by 6 bases and J by 0 bases, and 9 bases separated the two germline ends. CDR3 nucleotide sequence: TGTGCCAGCAGCTCAACAGACTCTGGGGCCAACGTCCTGACTTTC. Translation gives CASSSTDSGANVLTF.

This clonotype was counted between two and nine times. The rearrangement links TRBV2 to TRBJ2-6; possibly TRBD1 for D (7 bases). Between the trimmed V and J ends, which lost 3 bases and 4 bases, there was a span of 13 bases. Germline CDR1 reads SNHLY; CDR2 reads FYNNEI. The CDR3 sequence is 16 residues long. This CDR3 is CASSEEGARGANVLTF. The CDR3 DNA is TGTGCCAGCAGTGAGGAGGGGGCGAGAGGGGCCAACGTCCTGACTTTC.

This rearrangement joins TRBV12-3 or TRBV12-4 to TRBJ2-3; tentatively, D is TRBD2 (6 bases). V was shortened by 5 bases and J by 1 base, with 10 bases between the two germline ends. The CDR3 runs to 14 residues. The CDR3 nucleotides read TGTGCCAGCAGTCCCGGGAGTCGCACAGATACGCAGTATTTT. The encoded protein is CASSPGSRTDTQYF.

This clonotype was counted only a few times. The chain has TRBV7-9 and TRBJ2-2, with 7 bases lining up with TRBD1. The CDR3 has 13 amino acids. CDR1 is SEHNR, CDR2 FQNEAQ, per germline (reference sequence). With V trimmed by 7 bases and J by 5 bases, 4 bases remained unmatched. The DNA for the CDR3 is TGTGCCAGCACTAAGGGGGCTACCGGGGAGCTGTTTTTT. Its protein product is CASTKGATGELFF.

This chain uses TRBV12-3 or TRBV12-4 with TRBJ2-5; 9 bases line up with TRBD1. This CDR3 comprises 15 residues. V was clipped by 1 base and J by 5 bases; unmatched bases: 5. The CDR3 coding sequence is TGTGCCAGCAGTTTAGGACAGGGGGTTGAGGAGACCCAGTACTTC. It translates to CASSLGQGVEETQYF.

This clonotype has more than one count but fewer than ten. V is TRBV15 and J is TRBJ2-1, with 7 bases that match TRBD2. Germline V CDR1 and CDR2: LNHNV, YYDKDF (reference sequence). V lost 3 bases to trimming and J lost 10 bases; unmatched junction nucleotides: 6. This CDR3 has 13 amino acids. DNA for the CDR3: TGTGCCACCAGCAGTATCCCGGGACTAGAGCAGTTCTTC. Its translation: CATSSIPGLEQFF. The full variable domain, its missing parts supplied by reference TRBV15 and TRBJ2-1, is DAMVIQNPRYQVTQFGKPVTLSCSQTLNHNVMYWYQQKSSQAPKLLFHYYDKDFNNEADTPDNFQSRRPNTSFCFLDIRSPGLGDTAMYLCATSSIPGLEQFFGPGTRLTVL.

Note on this clonotype: A read error may explain this, as a much larger clone is one base away. The J gene is TRBJ2-4, the V gene TRBV6-6; D not certain. Germline assignment: CDR1 MNHNY and CDR2 SVGAGI (reference sequence). The length of the CDR3 is 11 residues. The V and J ends lost 5 bases and 11 bases respectively, with 10 bases between them. The CDR3, as DNA: TGTGCCAGCAGTCGCAGTGGCCTTCAGTACTTC. It is translated as CASSRSGLQYF.

There are many counts of this clonotype. The chain employs TRBV29-1 and TRBJ2-7, with 7 bases identical to TRBD1. CDR3 length: 13 amino acids. V shed 6 bases and J 4 bases; nucleotides not matched to a gene: 9. Germline V lookup: CDR1 SQVTM, CDR2 ANQGSEA. The CDR3 bases are TGCAGCGTGATCGGGACAGTACCTTACGAGCAGTACTTC. Translated, it gives CSVIGTVPYEQYF.